This T cell receptor (beta chain) came from a study of blood T cell repertoires in COVID-19. Repertoires were generated with immunoSEQ multiplex PCR, while TCRdb's copy carries only in-frame clones and drops some. The sample has 150,000 or so clones; around nine tenths are singletons. V was shortened by 1 base and J by 2 bases, with 9 bases between the two germline ends. The CDR3 covers 14 residues. Germline CDR1 SGHNT, CDR2 YENEEA. The chain recombines TRBV11-3 with TRBJ2-7; D gene unclear. The clonotype originates from a man between 60 and 75 years old with active or convalescent COVID-19. Sequencing was performed on peripheral blood. The CDR3 region has the DNA TGTGCCAGCAGCTTAGGAGACGGAGCCTACGAGCAGTACTTC. This codes for CASSLGDGAYEQYF. Supplemented by reference TRBV11-3 and TRBJ2-7, the full variable domain reads EAGVVQSPRYKIIEKKQPVAFWCNPISGHNTLYWYLQNLGQGPELLIRYENEEAVDDSQLPKDRFSAERLKGVDSTLKIQPAELGDSAVYLCASSLGDGAYEQYFGPGTRLTVT.